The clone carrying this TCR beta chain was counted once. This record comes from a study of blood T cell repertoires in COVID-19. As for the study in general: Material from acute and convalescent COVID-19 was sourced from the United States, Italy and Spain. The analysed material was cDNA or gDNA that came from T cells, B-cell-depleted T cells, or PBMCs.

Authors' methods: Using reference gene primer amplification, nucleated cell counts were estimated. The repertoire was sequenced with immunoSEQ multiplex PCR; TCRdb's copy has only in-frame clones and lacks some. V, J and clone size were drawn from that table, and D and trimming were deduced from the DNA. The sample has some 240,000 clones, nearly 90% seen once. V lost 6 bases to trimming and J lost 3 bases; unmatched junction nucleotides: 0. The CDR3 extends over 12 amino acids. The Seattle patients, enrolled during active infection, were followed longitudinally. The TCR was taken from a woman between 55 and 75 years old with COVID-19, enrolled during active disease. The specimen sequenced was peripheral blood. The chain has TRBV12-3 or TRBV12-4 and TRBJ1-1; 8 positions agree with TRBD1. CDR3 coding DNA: TGTGCCAGCAGGGACAGGGACACTGAAGCTTTCTTT. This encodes CASRDRDTEAFF.